This T cell receptor (beta chain) comes out of a study of vaccination and CD4 T cells after COVID-19. The sample's treatment: approximately 9-day PBMC culture with coronavirus spike peptide pools or control peptides (ViraFEST assay). With V trimmed by 6 bases and J by 5 bases, 8 bases remained unmatched. Germline loops: CDR1 MNHEY, CDR2 SVGEGT. The CDR3 totals 15 residues. Sequencing of DNA taken from cultured CD4+ T cells relied on the Oncomine TCR Beta short-read assay. MiXCR, applied by TCRdb to the PCR reads, yields one record per CDR3 protein. The table includes about 13,000 distinct CDR3 sequences, 58% detected once. For this clonotype: What it recognizes is unknown.

The receptor comes from a human donor with COVID-19. The V and J genes are TRBV6-2 or TRBV6-3 and TRBJ2-5, with 11 bases lining up with TRBD2. The sequences come from cultured CD4+ T cells from blood, collected after SARS-CoV-2 vaccination. In DNA, the CDR3 is TGTGCCAGCAGGCGTACTAGCGGGGGCCGGGAGACCCAGTACTTC. Its protein is CASRRTSGGRETQYF.